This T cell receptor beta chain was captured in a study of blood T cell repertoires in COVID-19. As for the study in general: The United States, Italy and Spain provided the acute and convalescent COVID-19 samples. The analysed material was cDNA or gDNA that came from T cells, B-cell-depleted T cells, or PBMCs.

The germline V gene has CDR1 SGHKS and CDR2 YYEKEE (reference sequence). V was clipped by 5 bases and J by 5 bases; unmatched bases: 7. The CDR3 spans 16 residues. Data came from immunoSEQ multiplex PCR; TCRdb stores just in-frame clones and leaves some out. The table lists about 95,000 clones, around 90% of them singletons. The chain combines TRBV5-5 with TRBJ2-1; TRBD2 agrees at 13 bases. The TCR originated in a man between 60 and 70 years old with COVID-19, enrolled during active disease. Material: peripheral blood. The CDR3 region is CASSGLAGVEDNEQFF. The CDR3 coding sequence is TGTGCCAGCAGTGGACTAGCGGGAGTCGAAGACAATGAGCAGTTCTTC.